Sequencing of this T cell receptor beta chain was carried out in a study of T cells in narcolepsy. Across the study: Donors had narcolepsy type 1 or type 2, or were healthy controls. The study's findings and limits: Comparing one patient's CSF and blood CD4+ clonotypes highlighted HCRT- and TRIB2-specific autoreactive clonotypes. Some memory CD4+ repertoires had no autoreactive clone sequences. Blood of same and different patients, but not healthy controls, reportedly held recurring autoreactive clonotypes.

The data were produced by immunoSEQ multiplex PCR, yet TCRdb's version contains in-frame clones alone and is incomplete. This sample yields some 34,000 clones, of which roughly 90% are seen a single time; approximately 1.2% belongs to the top ten. Per the germline V gene, CDR1 is SGHRS and CDR2 is YFSETQ. Between the trimmed V and J ends, which lost 0 bases and 0 bases, there was a span of 16 bases. CDR3 length: 18 residues. A remark on this clone: Antigen: not known.

Sequenced sample: CD45RA- memory CD4+ T cells from PBMCs. The chain has TRBV5-1 and TRBJ2-4; D is ambiguous. This TCR derives from a human donor with narcolepsy. The CDR3 DNA follows: TGCGCCAGCAGCTTGGGGGCGCGGTCGATCTTAGCCAAAAACATTCAGTACTTC. Translated: CASSLGARSILAKNIQYF.